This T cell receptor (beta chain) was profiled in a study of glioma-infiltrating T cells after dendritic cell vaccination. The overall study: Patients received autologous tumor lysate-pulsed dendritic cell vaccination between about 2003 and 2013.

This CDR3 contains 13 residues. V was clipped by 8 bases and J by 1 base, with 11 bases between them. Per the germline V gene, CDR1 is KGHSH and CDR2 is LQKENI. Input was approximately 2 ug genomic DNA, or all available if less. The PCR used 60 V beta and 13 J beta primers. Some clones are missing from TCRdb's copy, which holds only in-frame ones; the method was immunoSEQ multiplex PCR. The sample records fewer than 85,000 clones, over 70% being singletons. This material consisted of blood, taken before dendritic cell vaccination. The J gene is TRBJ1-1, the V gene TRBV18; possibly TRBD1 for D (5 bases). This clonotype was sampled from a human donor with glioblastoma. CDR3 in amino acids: CASAIGENTEAFF. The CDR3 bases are TGTGCCAGCGCCATAGGGGAGAACACTGAAGCTTTCTTT.